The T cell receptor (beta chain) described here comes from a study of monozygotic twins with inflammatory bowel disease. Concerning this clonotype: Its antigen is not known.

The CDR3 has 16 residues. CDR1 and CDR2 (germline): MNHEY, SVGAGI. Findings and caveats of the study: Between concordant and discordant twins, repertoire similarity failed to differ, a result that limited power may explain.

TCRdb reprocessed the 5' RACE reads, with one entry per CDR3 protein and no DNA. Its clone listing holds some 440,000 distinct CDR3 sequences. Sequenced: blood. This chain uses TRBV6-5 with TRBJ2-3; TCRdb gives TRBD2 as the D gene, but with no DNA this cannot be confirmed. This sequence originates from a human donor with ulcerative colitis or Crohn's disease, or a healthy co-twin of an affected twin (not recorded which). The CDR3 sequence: CASSYSGGTSTDTQYF.